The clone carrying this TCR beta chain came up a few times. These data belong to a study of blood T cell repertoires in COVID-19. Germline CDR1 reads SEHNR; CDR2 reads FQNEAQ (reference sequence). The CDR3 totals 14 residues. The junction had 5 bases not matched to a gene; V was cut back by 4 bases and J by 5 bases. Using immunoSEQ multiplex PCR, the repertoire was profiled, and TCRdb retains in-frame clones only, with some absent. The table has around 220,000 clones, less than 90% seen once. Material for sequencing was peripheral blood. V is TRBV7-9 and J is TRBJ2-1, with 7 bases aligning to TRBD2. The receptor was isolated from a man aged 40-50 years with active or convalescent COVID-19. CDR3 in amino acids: CASSSGLVDNEQFF. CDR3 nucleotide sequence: TGTGCCAGCAGCTCTGGACTAGTCGACAATGAGCAGTTCTTC.